Listed here are 3 T cell receptor beta chains from one sample, sequenced in a study of T cell repertoires in cytomegalovirus infection. Each CDR3 protein is one row after TCRdb ran MiXCR on the reads. Among more than 150,000 distinct CDR3 sequences listed, around 24% were seen once. The sample consisted of PBMCs. These receptors were obtained from a human donor in good health (CMV status not recorded). Some clones in this sample may be carry-over from other donors' samples.

This clonotype was seen more than once but under ten times. The chain recombines TRBV12-3 or TRBV12-4 with TRBJ1-5; perhaps TRBD1 as D (5 bases). The V end lost 5 bases, the J end lost 3 bases, and 11 bases lay between the germline ends. CDR3 length: 14 residues. The CDR3 bases are TGTGCCAGCAGTCCGGGGGGTCTCAATCAGCCCCAGCATTTT. This translates into CASSPGGLNQPQHF.

This clonotype was picked up many times. The chain employs TRBV11-1 and TRBJ2-5, with 9 nucleotides matching TRBD1. J was trimmed by 2 bases and V by 2 bases; bases with no gene match: 12. The CDR3 totals 18 residues. CDR1 is SGHAT and CDR2 is FQDESV in the germline V gene (reference sequence). The CDR3, as DNA: TGTGCCAGCAGCTTATCGGAAGGAACAGGGGGCCTTCAAGAGACCCAGTACTTC. The encoded protein is CASSLSEGTGGLQETQYF.

This clonotype was counted between two and nine times. The chain employs TRBV4-1 and TRBJ2-1, with D possibly TRBD2 on 6 matching bases. V was cut by 4 bases and J by 0 bases, with 16 bases left in between. This CDR3 contains 17 residues. Germline V CDR1 and CDR2: MGHRA, YSYEKL. The CDR3 sequence is CASSPYEGLDSYNEQFF. The CDR3 DNA sequence: TGCGCCAGCAGCCCATACGAGGGACTCGACTCCTACAATGAGCAGTTCTTC.